This T cell receptor beta chain is drawn from a study of T cells after posttransplantation cyclophosphamide. The assay was immunoSEQ multiplex PCR, and TCRdb's table has in-frame clones only and misses some. The top ten hold about 2% of the sample, which has about 20,000 clones, 80% to 90% seen once. Whole-study findings and limits: Recipient CMV seropositivity and CMV reactivation strongly tracked TRB clonality.

Control samples came 1 year after myeloablative marrow transplants with methotrexate plus calcineurin inhibitor. As for this clone: Its matching antigen is unknown.

The starting material was PBMCs, obtained roughly 350 days after allogeneic stem cell transplant with calcineurin inhibitor and methotrexate. The TCR comes from a female patient under 45 who received an allogeneic stem cell transplant from an unrelated donor, was CMV-positive, and had acute and chronic GVHD. Some of the T cells may derive from the graft donor.

The CDR3 protein is CATSRGQSEEGQPQHF. For the CDR3, the DNA is TGTGCCACCAGCAGAGGACAGTCGGAGGAGGGTCAGCCCCAGCATTTT. This chain joins TRBV15 and TRBJ1-5, with D tentatively TRBD1 (5 bases). Germline V gives CDR1 LNHNV, CDR2 YYDKDF (reference sequence). Trimming took off 1 base at V and 6 bases at J, with 16 bases between the two ends. The CDR3 covers 16 residues.